This TCR beta chain is drawn from a study of T cells in tuberculosis. General study results and limits: Samples were chosen by availability of cryopreserved specimens. Active tuberculosis TCR-alpha repertoires lay closer to GMM-specific TCRs than IGRA-negative controls, suggesting clonal expansion.

The assay was immunoSEQ multiplex PCR, and TCRdb's table has in-frame clones only and misses some. The sample contains some 26,000 clones, around 94% of which appear only once. This CDR3 spans 14 amino acids. Trimming took 8 bases from V and 2 from J; bases not matched to a gene: 6. Germline CDR1 reads SNHLY; CDR2 reads FYNNEI. Adolescents were screened for latent TB by skin test and IGRA. Concerning this clone: The target antigen is unknown.

The TCR was taken from a donor aged 5 to 30 with latent tuberculosis or without tuberculosis infection. Some clones in this sample may be carry-over from other donors' samples. V usage is TRBV2 and J usage is TRBJ1-5; 7 bases agree with TRBD1. Sequences were obtained from PBMCs. CDR3 in DNA: TGTGCCAGCCAACAGGGGAGCGGCAATCAGCCCCAGCATTTT. Translation gives CASQQGSGNQPQHF.